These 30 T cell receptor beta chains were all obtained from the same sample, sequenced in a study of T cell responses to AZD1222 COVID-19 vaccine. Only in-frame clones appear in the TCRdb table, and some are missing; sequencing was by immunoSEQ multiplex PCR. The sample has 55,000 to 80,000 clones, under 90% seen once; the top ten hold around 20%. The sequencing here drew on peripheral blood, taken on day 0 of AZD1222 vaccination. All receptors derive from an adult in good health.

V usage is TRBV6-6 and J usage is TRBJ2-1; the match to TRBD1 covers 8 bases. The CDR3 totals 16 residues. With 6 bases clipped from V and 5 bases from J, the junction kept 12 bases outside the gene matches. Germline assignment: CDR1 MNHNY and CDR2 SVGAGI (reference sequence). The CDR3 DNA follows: TGTGCCAGCAGCAGCAGAACAGGGGGGTCGGACAATGAGCAGTTCTTC. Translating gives CASSSRTGGSDNEQFF.

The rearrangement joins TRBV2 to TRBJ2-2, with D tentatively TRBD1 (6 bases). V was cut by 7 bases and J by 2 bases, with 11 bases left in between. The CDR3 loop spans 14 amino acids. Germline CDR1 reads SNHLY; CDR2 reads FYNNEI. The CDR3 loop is CASKQQGNTGELFF. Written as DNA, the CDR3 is TGTGCCAGCAAACAACAGGGTAACACCGGGGAGCTGTTTTTT.

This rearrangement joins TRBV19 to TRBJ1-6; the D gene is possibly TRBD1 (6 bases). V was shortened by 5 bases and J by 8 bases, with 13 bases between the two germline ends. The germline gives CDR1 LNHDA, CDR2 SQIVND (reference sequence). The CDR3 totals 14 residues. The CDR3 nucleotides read TGTGCCAGTAGTTTCCGGGACACAGATTCACCCCTCCACTTT. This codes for CASSFRDTDSPLHF.

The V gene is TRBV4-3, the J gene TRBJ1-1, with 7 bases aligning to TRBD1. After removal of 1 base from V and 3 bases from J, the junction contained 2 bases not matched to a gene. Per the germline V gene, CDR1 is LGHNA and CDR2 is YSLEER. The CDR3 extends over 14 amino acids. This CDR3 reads CASSQVTGYTEAFF. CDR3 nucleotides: TGCGCCAGCAGCCAAGTGACAGGGTACACTGAAGCTTTCTTT.

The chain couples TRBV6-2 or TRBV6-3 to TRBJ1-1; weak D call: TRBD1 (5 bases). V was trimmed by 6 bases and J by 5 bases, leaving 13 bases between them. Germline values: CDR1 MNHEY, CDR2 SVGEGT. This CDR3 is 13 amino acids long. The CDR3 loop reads CASSPSGGTEAFF. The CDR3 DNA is TGTGCCAGCAGCCCCTCCGGGGGAACTGAAGCTTTCTTT.

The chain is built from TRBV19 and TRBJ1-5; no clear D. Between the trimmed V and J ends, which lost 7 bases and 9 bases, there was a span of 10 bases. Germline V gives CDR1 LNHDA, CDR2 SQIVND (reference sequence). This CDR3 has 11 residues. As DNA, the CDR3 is TGTGCCAGTACCGACTACGGGCCCCAGCATTTT. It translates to CASTDYGPQHF.

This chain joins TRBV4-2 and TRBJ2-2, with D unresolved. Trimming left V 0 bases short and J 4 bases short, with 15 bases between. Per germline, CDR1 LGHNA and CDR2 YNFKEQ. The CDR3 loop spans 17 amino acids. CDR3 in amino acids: CASSQDGIGRGTGELFF. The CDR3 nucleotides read TGTGCCAGCAGCCAAGATGGGATCGGCCGAGGCACCGGGGAGCTGTTTTTT.

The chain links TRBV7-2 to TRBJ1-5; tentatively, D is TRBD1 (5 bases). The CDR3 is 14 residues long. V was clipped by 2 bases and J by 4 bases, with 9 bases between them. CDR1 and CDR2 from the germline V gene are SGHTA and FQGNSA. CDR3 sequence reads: CASSLSKGNQPQHF. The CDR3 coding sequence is TGTGCCAGCAGCTTAAGTAAGGGGAATCAGCCCCAGCATTTT. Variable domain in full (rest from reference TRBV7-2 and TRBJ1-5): GAGVSQSPSNKVTEKGKDVELRCDPISGHTALYWYRQSLGQGLEFLIYFQGNSAPDKSGLPSDRFSAERTGGSVSTLTIQRTQQEDSAVYLCASSLSKGNQPQHFGDGTRLSIL.

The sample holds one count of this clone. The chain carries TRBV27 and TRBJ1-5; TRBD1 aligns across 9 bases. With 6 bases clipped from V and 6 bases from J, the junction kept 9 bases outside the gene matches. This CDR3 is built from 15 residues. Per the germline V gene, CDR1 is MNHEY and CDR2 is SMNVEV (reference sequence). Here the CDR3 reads CASRDTGGRSQPQHF. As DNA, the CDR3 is TGTGCCAGCAGAGACACAGGGGGCCGGAGTCAGCCCCAGCATTTT.

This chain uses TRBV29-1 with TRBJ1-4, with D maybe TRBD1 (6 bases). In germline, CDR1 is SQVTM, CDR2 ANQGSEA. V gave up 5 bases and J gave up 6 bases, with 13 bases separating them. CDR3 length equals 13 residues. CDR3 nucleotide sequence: TGCAGCGTTTCGGGTAGGGGGGATGAAAAACTGTTTTTT. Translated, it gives CSVSGRGDEKLFF.

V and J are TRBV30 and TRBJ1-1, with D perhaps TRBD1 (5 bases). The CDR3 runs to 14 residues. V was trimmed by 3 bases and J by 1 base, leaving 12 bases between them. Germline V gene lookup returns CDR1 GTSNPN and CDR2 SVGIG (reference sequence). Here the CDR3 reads CAWSTGQWNTEAFF. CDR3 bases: TGTGCCTGGAGCACGGGGCAGTGGAACACTGAAGCTTTCTTT. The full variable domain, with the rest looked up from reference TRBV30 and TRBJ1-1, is SQTIHQWPATLVQPVGSPLSLECTVEGTSNPNLYWYRQAAGRGLQLLFYSVGIGQISSEVPQNLSASRPQDRQFILSSKKLLLSDSGFYLCAWSTGQWNTEAFFGQGTRLTVV.

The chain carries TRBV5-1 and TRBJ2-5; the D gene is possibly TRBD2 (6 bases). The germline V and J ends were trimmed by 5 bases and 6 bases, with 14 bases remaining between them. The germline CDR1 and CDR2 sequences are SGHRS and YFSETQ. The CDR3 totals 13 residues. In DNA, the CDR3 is TGCGCCAGCAGGTCCGGGACTCCGAAGACCCAGTACTTC. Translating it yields CASRSGTPKTQYF.

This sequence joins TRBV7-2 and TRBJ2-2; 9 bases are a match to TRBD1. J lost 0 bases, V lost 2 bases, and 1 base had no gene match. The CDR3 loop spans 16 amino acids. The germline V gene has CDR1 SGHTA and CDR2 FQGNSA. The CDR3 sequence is CASSLTGGANTGELFF. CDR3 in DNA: TGTGCCAGCAGCTTAACAGGGGGCGCGAACACCGGGGAGCTGTTTTTT.

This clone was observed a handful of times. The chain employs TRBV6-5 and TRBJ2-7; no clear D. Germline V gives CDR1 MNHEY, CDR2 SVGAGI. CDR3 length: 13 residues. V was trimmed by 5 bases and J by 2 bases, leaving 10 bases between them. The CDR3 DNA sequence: TGTGCCAGCAGTCCCCAAACGGCCTACGAGCAGTACTTC. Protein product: CASSPQTAYEQYF.

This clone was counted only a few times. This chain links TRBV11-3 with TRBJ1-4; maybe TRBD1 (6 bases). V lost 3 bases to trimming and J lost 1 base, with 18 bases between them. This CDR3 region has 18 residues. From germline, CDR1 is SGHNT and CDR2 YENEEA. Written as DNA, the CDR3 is TGTGCCAGCAGCTTTTCGACAGGTAAAGGCGAAACTAATGAAAAACTGTTTTTT. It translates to CASSFSTGKGETNEKLFF.

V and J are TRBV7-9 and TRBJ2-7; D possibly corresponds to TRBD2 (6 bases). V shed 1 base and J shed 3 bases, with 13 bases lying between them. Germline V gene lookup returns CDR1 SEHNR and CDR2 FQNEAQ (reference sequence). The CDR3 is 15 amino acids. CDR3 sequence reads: CASSLVGGIYYEQYF. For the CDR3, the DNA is TGTGCCAGCAGCTTAGTTGGAGGGATCTACTACGAGCAGTACTTC.

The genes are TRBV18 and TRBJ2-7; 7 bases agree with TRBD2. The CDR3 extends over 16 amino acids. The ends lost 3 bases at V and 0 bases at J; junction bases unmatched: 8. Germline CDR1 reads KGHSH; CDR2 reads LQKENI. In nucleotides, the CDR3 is TGTGCCAGCTCACCCCGGGAGGCGGATTACTCCTACGAGCAGTACTTC. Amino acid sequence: CASSPREADYSYEQYF.

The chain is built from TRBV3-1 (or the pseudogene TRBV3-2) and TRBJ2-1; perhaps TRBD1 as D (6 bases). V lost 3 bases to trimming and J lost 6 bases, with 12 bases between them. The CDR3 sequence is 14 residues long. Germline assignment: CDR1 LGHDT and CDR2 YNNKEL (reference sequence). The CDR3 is CASSQSGQSNEQFF. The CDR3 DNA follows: TGTGCCAGCAGCCAGTCCGGACAGAGCAATGAGCAGTTCTTC.

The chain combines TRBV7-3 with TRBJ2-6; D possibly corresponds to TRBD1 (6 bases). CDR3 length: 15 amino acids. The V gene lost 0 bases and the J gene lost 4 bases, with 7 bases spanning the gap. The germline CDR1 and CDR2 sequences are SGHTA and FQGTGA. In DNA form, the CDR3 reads TGTGCCAGCAGCTTAACAGGACAGGGGGCCAACGTCCTGACTTTC. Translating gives CASSLTGQGANVLTF.

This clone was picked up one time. The CDR3 DNA follows: TGTGCCAGCAGCGAGGGACTAGCGGAGGCCTACGAGCAGTACTTC. Translation: CASSEGLAEAYEQYF. The genes are TRBV7-9 and TRBJ2-7, with 11 bases fitting TRBD2. V shed 5 bases, J shed 2 bases, and the junction held 5 bases outside the gene matches. This CDR3 spans 15 amino acids. Looked up from germline, CDR1 is SEHNR and CDR2 is FQNEAQ (reference sequence).

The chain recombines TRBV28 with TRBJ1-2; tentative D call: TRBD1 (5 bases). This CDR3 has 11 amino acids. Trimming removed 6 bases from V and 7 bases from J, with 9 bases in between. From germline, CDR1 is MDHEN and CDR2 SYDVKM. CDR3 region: CASRGGFGYTF. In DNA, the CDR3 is TGTGCCAGCAGGGGGGGGTTTGGCTACACCTTC.

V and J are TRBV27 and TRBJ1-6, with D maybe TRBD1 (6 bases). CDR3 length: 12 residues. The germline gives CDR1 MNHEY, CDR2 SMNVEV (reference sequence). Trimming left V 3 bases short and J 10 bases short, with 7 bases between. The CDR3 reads CASSLQGSPLHF. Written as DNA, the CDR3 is TGTGCCAGCAGTTTGCAGGGGTCACCCCTCCACTTT.

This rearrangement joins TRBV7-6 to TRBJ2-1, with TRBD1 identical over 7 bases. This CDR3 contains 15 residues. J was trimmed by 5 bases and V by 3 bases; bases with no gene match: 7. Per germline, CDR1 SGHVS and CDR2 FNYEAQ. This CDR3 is CASSFPGTADNEQFF. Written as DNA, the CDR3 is TGTGCCAGCAGCTTCCCCGGGACAGCTGACAATGAGCAGTTCTTC.

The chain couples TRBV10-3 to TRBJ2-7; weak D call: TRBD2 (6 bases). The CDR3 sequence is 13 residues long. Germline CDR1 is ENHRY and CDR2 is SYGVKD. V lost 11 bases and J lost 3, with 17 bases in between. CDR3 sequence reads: CAVGTLHGYEQYF. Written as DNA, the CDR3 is TGTGCCGTCGGGACTCTTCACGGCTACGAGCAGTACTTC.

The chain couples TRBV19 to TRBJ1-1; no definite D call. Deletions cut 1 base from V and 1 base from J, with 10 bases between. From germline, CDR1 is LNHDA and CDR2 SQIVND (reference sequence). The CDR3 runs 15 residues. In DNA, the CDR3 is TGTGCCAGTAGTATAGTCCCGGAATGGAACACTGAAGCTTTCTTT. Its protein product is CASSIVPEWNTEAFF.

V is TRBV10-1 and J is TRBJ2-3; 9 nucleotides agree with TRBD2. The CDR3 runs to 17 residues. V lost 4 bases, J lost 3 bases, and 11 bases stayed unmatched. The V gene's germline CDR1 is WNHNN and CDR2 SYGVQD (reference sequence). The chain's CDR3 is CASSAKGAGGRTDTQYF. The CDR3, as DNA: TGCGCCAGCAGTGCCAAAGGCGCGGGAGGGCGTACAGATACGCAGTATTTT.

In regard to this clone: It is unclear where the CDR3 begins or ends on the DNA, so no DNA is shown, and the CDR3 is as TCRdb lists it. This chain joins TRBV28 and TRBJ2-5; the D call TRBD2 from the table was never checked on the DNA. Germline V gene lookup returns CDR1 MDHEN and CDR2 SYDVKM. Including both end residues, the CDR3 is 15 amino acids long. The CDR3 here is CASSFWPREGETQYF.

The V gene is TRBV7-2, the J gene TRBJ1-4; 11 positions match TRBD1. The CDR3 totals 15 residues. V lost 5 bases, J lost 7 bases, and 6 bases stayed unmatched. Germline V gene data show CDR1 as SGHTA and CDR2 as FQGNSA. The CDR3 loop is CASSPGQGGTEKLFF. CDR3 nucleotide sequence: TGTGCCAGCAGCCCGGGACAGGGGGGGACTGAAAAACTGTTTTTT.

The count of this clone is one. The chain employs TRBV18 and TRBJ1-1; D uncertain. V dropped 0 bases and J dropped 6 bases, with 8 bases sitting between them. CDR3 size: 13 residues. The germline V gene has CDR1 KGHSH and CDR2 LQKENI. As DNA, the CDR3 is TGTGCCAGCTCACCACCGTTACAGCCTGAAGCTTTCTTT. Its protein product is CASSPPLQPEAFF.

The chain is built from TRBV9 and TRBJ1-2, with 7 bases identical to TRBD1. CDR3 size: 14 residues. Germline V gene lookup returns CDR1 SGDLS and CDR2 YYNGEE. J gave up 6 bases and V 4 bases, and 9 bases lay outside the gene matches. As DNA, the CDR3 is TGTGCCAGCAGCCCCCAGGGGGTGATGGATGGCTACACCTTC. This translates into CASSPQGVMDGYTF.